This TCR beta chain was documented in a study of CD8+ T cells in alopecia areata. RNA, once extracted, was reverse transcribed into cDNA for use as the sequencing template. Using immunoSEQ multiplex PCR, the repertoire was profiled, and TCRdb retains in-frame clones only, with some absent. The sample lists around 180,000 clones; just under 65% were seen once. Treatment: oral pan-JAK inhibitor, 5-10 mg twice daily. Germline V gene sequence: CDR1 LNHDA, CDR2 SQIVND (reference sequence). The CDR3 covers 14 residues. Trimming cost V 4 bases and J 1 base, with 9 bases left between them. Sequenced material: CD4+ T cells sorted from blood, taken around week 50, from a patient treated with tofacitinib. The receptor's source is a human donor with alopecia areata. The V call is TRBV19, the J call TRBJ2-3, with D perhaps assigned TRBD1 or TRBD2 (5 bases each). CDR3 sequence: CASSTGQGTDTQYF. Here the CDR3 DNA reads TGTGCCAGTAGTACGGGGCAGGGCACAGATACGCAGTATTTT. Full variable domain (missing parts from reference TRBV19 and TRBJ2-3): DGGITQSPKYLFRKEGQNVTLSCEQNLNHDAMYWYRQDPGQGLRLIYYSQIVNDFQKGDIAEGYSVSREKKESFPLTVTSAQKNPTAFYLCASSTGQGTDTQYFGPGTRLTVL.